The source of this T cell receptor beta chain is a study of T-cell memory formation after mild COVID-19 (dated by TCRdb to the early 2020s). Turning to the overall study: TCR sequence clusters from the two donors were found to be largely donor specific. In a couple of donors, T-cell clones that expanded and contracted after mild COVID-19 were tracked by sequencing TCRalpha and TCRbeta repertoires over time. Two young, previously healthy adult volunteers made up the cohort, one male and one female.

The instrument was an Illumina NovaSeq 6000. Using 5'RACE with constant-segment primers, TCRalpha and TCRbeta cDNA libraries were constructed, with sample barcodes and unique molecular identifiers added in the process. Trizol reagent was used to extract RNA from every sample. Libraries were amplified in two PCR steps, with a second sample barcode and Illumina TruSeq adapters added in the second step. Sequencing of the libraries was done on an Illumina NovaSeq, producing 2 x 150 bp paired-end reads. From the authors' description of their analysis: The reads were demultiplexed and collapsed into UMI-guided consensus sequences using migec v1.2.7. Using mixcr v2.1.11, UMI consensuses were aligned to TRA and TRB V and J templates and then assembled into clonotypes. A clonotype was counted as expanded or contracted only if both edgeR and NoisET called the change significant, with noise models trained on biological replicates. For edgeR calls, the cutoffs were a false discovery rate-adjusted p below 0.01 and a log2 fold-change threshold of 1. PCA with hierarchical clustering of max-normalized trajectories of the 1000 most abundant clonotypes was used as exploratory dynamics analysis. Separately sequenced CD4+ and CD8+ repertoires were used to assign a CD4 or CD8 phenotype to each responding clone. TCRdb handled the public reads itself, with Q25 trimming in fastp and clone calling in MiXCR, and kept productive beta chains. Rows are unified per CDR3 protein, each entry keeping the most common DNA and genes. In this record, the V and J calls reflect TCRdb's handling and not the investigators' own analysis. This sample lists about 250,000 distinct CDR3 sequences; roughly 15% were detected once. The ten largest clonotypes hold around 3.7% of the sample.

Study-wide conclusions, independent of this receptor: The study included only a couple of mild cases, and larger cohorts that include severe cases with pre-infection samples were judged to be necessary. SARS-CoV-2 specificity of the second-wave clones peaking on day 37 was not confirmed. The detection of some responding clones in pre-infection memory suggests that pre-existing cross-reactive memory T cells joined the SARS-CoV-2 response. Contracting CD4+ clones were located mainly in the CM and EM memory subsets, whereas CD8+ clones were found to be enriched in EMRA. Clones that contracted from day 15 to 85 showed balanced CD4/CD8 phenotypes, whereas a second wave of clones that expanded from day 15 to 37 leaned towards CD4+.

PBMCs were isolated by Ficoll-Paque density gradient centrifugation. The table lists this clonotype with a few counts. Its antigen specificity is not known. The input lacks base qualities; no much larger clone sits a single base away. As encoded in the germline V gene, CDR1 is SGHDT while CDR2 is YYEEEE. Taken from cysteine to phenylalanine, the CDR3 has 13 residues. Only the CDR3 part of the read is kept: 39 bases, read in frame from the first base. V sheds 9 bases and J sheds 3 bases, leaving 15 bases between their ends. The sequenced sample consisted of PBMCs or a T cell subset sorted from them (not recorded which). This clonotype was sampled from a man between 18 and 29 years old who had mild COVID-19 (a few samples of this study predate the infection). The sample titles of this study are shuffled in the database, so cell type and time point are left out; the donor was told from shared clones. This chain is built from TRBV5-6 and TRBJ1-1; no confident D gene assignment can be made. The CDR3 here reads CATRADRYTEAFF. The sequence in DNA is TGTGCCACCAGAGCGGACCGGTACACTGAAGCTTTCTTT.